One sample yielded the 21 T cell receptor beta chains listed below, sequenced in a study of neurological immune-mediated disorders (dated by TCRdb to the late 2010s). The library was made by 5' RACE. The instrument given in TCRdb is Illumina HiSeq 2500. The public reads were reanalyzed by TCRdb: fastp trimming at Q25, MiXCR alignment, in-frame beta chains only. Each entry is one CDR3 protein sequence, shown with its most common DNA and genes. The sample yields 90,000 to 150,000 distinct CDR3 sequences; about 3.4% were counted once. In total, the top ten clones hold around 1.4% of the sample. Sequencing was performed on PBMCs. These receptors came from a woman aged 30 to 39 with multiple sclerosis.

This clonotype was detected ten times or more. The V gene is TRBV7-9, the J gene TRBJ2-7; D call uncertain. Germline V gives CDR1 SEHNR, CDR2 FQNEAQ (reference sequence). This CDR3 has 16 residues. The V end lost 5 bases, the J end lost 0 bases, and 17 bases lay between the germline ends. As DNA, the CDR3 is TGTGCCAGCAGCCTCAAAAAGGACGGCAGCTCCTACGAGCAGTACTTC. This sequence encodes CASSLKKDGSSYEQYF.

Ten or more counts support this clonotype. This chain connects TRBV27 to TRBJ2-7, with a possible D match to TRBD2 (6 bases). Deletions cut 4 bases from V and 1 base from J, with 17 bases between. Germline CDR1 reads MNHEY; CDR2 reads SMNVEV (reference sequence). The CDR3 length is 16 residues. Here the CDR3 reads CASSSQAGRRSYEQYF. The DNA of the CDR3 is TGTGCCAGCAGTTCCCAGGCGGGGAGAAGGTCCTACGAGCAGTACTTC.

This clonotype showed up many times. The chain recombines TRBV20-1 with TRBJ2-3; no firm D call. The length of the CDR3 is 10 residues. V lost 3 bases and J 2 bases, leaving 0 bases between the germline ends. Germline V gene sequence: CDR1 DFQATT, CDR2 SNEGSKA (reference sequence). CDR3: CSASTDTQYF. The CDR3 DNA reads as TGCAGTGCTAGCACAGATACGCAGTATTTT.

This clonotype came up many times. The chain joins TRBV5-1 to TRBJ2-5; 9 bases match TRBD1. The CDR3 is 14 residues long. V shed 4 bases and J 4 bases; nucleotides not matched to a gene: 5. Germline loops: CDR1 SGHRS, CDR2 YFSETQ. The DNA of the CDR3 is TGCGCCAGCAGCCACGGGACAGGGAGAGAGACCCAGTACTTC. Protein sequence: CASSHGTGRETQYF.

This clonotype was recorded many times. This sequence joins TRBV5-4 and TRBJ1-2, with TRBD1 as a possible D gene (6 bases). V gave up 5 bases and J gave up 5 bases, with 19 bases separating them. Germline CDR1 reads SGHNT; CDR2 reads YYREEE (reference sequence). The CDR3 contains 15 residues. DNA for the CDR3: TGTGCCAGCAGTTTCCCCGGGGGCGAAGGGTATGGCTACACCTTC. It is translated as CASSFPGGEGYGYTF.

This clonotype appeared many times. This sequence joins TRBV7-8 and TRBJ2-3; D is unclear. With 0 bases removed from V and 5 bases from J, the gap between germline ends came to 24 bases. The V gene's germline CDR1 is SGHVS and CDR2 FQNEAQ. This CDR3 contains 19 residues. The CDR3 region has the DNA TGTGCCAGCAGCTTAGCAATCCCTTCCCTGACTGCTTTGCGAGATACGCAGTATTTT. Protein: CASSLAIPSLTALRDTQYF.

This clonotype was recorded many times. J is TRBJ2-5 and V is TRBV5-1; 10 nucleotides match TRBD1. From germline, CDR1 is SGHRS and CDR2 YFSETQ. The CDR3 is 18 amino acids. Trimming at V came to 4 bases and at J to 2 bases, leaving 14 bases not matched to a gene. The CDR3 reads CASSPRTGGIVEQETQYF. The CDR3, as DNA: TGCGCCAGCAGCCCGAGGACAGGGGGTATTGTCGAACAAGAGACCCAGTACTTC. Supplemented by reference TRBV5-1 and TRBJ2-5, the full variable domain reads KAGVTQTPRYLIKTRGQQVTLSCSPISGHRSVSWYQQTPGQGLQFLFEYFSETQRNKGNFPGRFSGRQFSNSRSEMNVSTLELGDSALYLCASSPRTGGIVEQETQYFGPGTRLLVL.

The table lists this clonotype with many counts. The chain employs TRBV20-1 and TRBJ1-1; D is possibly TRBD1 (5 bases). CDR1 and CDR2 from the germline V gene are DFQATT and SNEGSKA (reference sequence). The CDR3 is 14 residues long. V was trimmed by 4 bases and J by 5 bases, leaving 17 bases between them. The CDR3 sequence is CSAIIGGGRTEAFF. The CDR3 coding sequence is TGCAGTGCTATAATCGGGGGGGGACGTACTGAAGCTTTCTTT.

In this sample, this clonotype turned up many times. The chain joins TRBV12-3 or TRBV12-4 to TRBJ1-4; possibly TRBD1 for D (6 bases). V was shortened by 6 bases and J by 5 bases, with 13 bases between the two germline ends. This CDR3 spans 14 amino acids. The CDR3 loop reads CASSTGNRNEKLFF. The CDR3 DNA reads as TGTGCCAGCAGCACAGGGAATCGGAATGAAAAACTGTTTTTT.

This clonotype was counted at least ten times. This chain connects TRBV5-1 to TRBJ2-7; no definite D call. The ends were cut back, 2 bases at V and 3 bases at J, with 9 bases in the middle. Germline values: CDR1 SGHRS, CDR2 YFSETQ. This CDR3 region has 13 residues. The CDR3 DNA sequence: TGCGCCAGCAGCTTAAGTGGCCTCTACGAGCAGTACTTC. This encodes CASSLSGLYEQYF.

This clonotype was recorded many times. The chain employs TRBV3-1 and TRBJ2-1; D gene unclear. Per the germline V gene, CDR1 is LGHDT and CDR2 is YNNKEL (reference sequence). The CDR3 consists of 12 residues. V lost 4 bases, J lost 12 bases, and 13 bases lay in between. The CDR3 coding sequence is TGTGCCAGCAGCCTGAGGCATGGGTGGCAGTTCTTC. Protein product: CASSLRHGWQFF.

This clonotype occurred many times. The V and J genes are TRBV5-6 and TRBJ2-5; maybe TRBD1 (5 bases). CDR1 and CDR2 (germline): SGHDT, YYEEEE. The V gene lost 1 base and the J gene lost 4 bases, with 11 bases spanning the gap. The CDR3 runs to 14 residues. The CDR3 DNA is TGTGCCAGCAGCTTGAACCAGGGTAGAGAGACCCAGTACTTC. Its translation is CASSLNQGRETQYF.

This clonotype was seen repeatedly, ten times or more. This rearrangement joins TRBV7-9 to TRBJ2-3; TRBD2 matches 9 bases. This CDR3 is built from 15 residues. Germline CDR1 and CDR2: SEHNR and FQNEAQ (reference sequence). The V gene end was trimmed by 5 bases and the J gene end by 0 bases; junction bases not matched to a gene: 3. CDR3 nucleotide sequence: TGTGCCAGCAGCGCTAGCGGGATAAGCACAGATACGCAGTATTTT. It translates to CASSASGISTDTQYF. Variable domain in full (rest from reference TRBV7-9 and TRBJ2-3): DTGVSQNPRHKITKRGQNVTFRCDPISEHNRLYWYRQTLGQGPEFLTYFQNEAQLEKSRLLSDRFSAERPKGSFSTLEIQRTEQGDSAMYLCASSASGISTDTQYFGPGTRLTVL.

The table lists this clonotype with many counts. V is TRBV12-3 or TRBV12-4 and J is TRBJ2-1; the D is unclear. V gave up 5 bases and J gave up 8 bases, with 10 bases separating them. There are 12 residues in the CDR3. In DNA form, the CDR3 reads TGTGCCAGCAGTACGGGTCTTTATGAGCAGTTCTTC. The encoded protein is CASSTGLYEQFF.

This clonotype was detected many times. The gene calls are TRBV7-2 and TRBJ2-7; 8 bases map to TRBD1. Trimming removed 3 bases from V and 4 bases from J; junction bases left unmatched: 2. The V gene's germline CDR1 is SGHTA and CDR2 FQGNSA. The CDR3 spans 13 residues. CDR3 in amino acids: CASSFYRGYEQYF. The CDR3 DNA sequence: TGTGCCAGCAGCTTTTACAGGGGGTACGAGCAGTACTTC.

This clonotype came up many times. The CDR3 spells CASSLVSEETQYF. CDR3 coding DNA: TGTGCCAGCAGCTTAGTTTCCGAGGAGACCCAGTACTTC. The chain joins TRBV5-4 to TRBJ2-5; unclear D gene. CDR3 length equals 13 residues. V was cut by 2 bases and J by 5 bases, with 10 bases left in between. Germline V gene data show CDR1 as SGHNT and CDR2 as YYREEE (reference sequence).

The CDR3 DNA reads as TGTGCCAGCAGCTTTGGGACACCAAACACTGAAGCTTTCTTT. Amino acids: CASSFGTPNTEAFF. The J gene is TRBJ1-1, the V gene TRBV7-8, with TRBD1 as a possible D gene (6 bases). Germline V gives CDR1 SGHVS, CDR2 FQNEAQ. V was shortened by 3 bases and J by 2 bases, with 10 bases between the two germline ends. This CDR3 region has 14 residues.

This clonotype occurred a few times. A single base separates this from a much larger clone, so it may be a read error. The CDR3 coding sequence is TGCGCCAGCAGCATTGGGACAGGGCGGCAAGAGCAGTACTTC. Its protein is CASSIGTGRQEQYF. The chain uses TRBV5-1 and TRBJ2-7; 9 bases align to TRBD1. CDR1 is SGHRS and CDR2 is YFSETQ in the germline V gene. V trimming: 4 bases; J trimming: 7 bases; junction bases outside the gene matches: 9. CDR3 length equals 14 residues.

This clonotype has ten or more counts. This chain links TRBV6-1 with TRBJ1-1; D remains unclear. Germline assignment: CDR1 MNHNS and CDR2 SASEGT. This CDR3 has 14 amino acids. With 8 bases removed from V and 6 bases from J, the gap between germline ends came to 19 bases. Here the CDR3 DNA reads TGTGCCAGCCGCCCGGCTAGGGTCCGCTCTGAAGCTTTCTTT. Translation: CASRPARVRSEAFF.

As to this clonotype: A read error may produce the germline difference seen at one junction end. This chain uses TRBV14 with TRBJ2-5; the D gene is possibly TRBD1 (5 bases). The CDR3 contains 11 residues. CDR1 is SGHDN, CDR2 FVKESK, per germline. CDR3 residues: CVSSQGVTQYF. Here the CDR3 DNA reads TGTGTCAGCAGCCAAGGGGTGACCCAGTACTTC.

Many counts were recorded for this clonotype. This chain uses TRBV9 with TRBJ1-1, with TRBD1 identical over 9 bases. The CDR3 is made up of 15 amino acids. J gave up 1 base and V 3 bases, and 4 bases lay outside the gene matches. CDR1 is SGDLS and CDR2 is YYNGEE in the germline V gene. In DNA form, the CDR3 reads TGTGCCAGCAGCGGAGGGACAGGGCCGAACACTGAAGCTTTCTTT. Its translation is CASSGGTGPNTEAFF.